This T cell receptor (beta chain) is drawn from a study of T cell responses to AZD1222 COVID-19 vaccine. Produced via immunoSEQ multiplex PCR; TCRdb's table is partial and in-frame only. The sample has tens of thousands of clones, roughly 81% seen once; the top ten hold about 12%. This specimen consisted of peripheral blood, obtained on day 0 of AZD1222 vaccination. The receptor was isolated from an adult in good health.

CDR3 protein: CASSSPSLTNYGYTF. CDR3 sequence (DNA): TGTGCCAGCAGTTCCCCCTCCCTGACTAACTATGGCTACACCTTC. The chain recombines TRBV6-5 with TRBJ1-2; D is undetermined. Trimming pared 4 bases from V and 0 bases from J, leaving 12 bases between. Germline loops: CDR1 MNHEY, CDR2 SVGAGI. The CDR3 contains 15 residues.